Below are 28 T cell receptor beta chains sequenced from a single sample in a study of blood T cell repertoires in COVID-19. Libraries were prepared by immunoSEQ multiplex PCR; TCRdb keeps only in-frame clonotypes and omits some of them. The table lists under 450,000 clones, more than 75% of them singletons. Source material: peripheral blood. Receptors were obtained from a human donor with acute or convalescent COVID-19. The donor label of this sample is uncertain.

This chain's CDR3 is CASSTRQGLNYGYTF. The CDR3 coding sequence is TGTGCCAGCAGCACCCGACAGGGCTTAAACTATGGCTACACCTTC. The V call is TRBV5-5, the J call TRBJ1-2; 7 nucleotides align to TRBD1. The CDR3 length is 15 residues. Germline V gene sequence: CDR1 SGHKS, CDR2 YYEKEE (reference sequence). V trimming: 4 bases; J trimming: 2 bases; junction bases outside the gene matches: 8.

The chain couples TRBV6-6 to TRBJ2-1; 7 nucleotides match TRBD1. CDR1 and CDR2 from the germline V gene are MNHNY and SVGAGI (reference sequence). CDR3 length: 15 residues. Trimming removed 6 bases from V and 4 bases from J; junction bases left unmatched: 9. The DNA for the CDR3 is TGTGCCAGCAGCCCGGACAGGAAAACTTACAATGAGCAGTTCTTC. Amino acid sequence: CASSPDRKTYNEQFF.

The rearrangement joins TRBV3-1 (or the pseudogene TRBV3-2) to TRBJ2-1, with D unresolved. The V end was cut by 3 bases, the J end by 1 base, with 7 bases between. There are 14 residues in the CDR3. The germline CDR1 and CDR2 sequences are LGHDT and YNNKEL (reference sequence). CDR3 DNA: TGTGCCAGCAGCCACCACGGGTCCTACAATGAGCAGTTCTTC. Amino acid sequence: CASSHHGSYNEQFF.

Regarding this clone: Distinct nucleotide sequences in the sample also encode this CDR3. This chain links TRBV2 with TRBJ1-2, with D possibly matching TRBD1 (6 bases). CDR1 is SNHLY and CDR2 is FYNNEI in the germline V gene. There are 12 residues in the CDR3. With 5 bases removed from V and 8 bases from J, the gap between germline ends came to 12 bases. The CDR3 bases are TGTGCCAGCAGTAGACAGGCCCTGGGCTACACCTTC. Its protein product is CASSRQALGYTF.

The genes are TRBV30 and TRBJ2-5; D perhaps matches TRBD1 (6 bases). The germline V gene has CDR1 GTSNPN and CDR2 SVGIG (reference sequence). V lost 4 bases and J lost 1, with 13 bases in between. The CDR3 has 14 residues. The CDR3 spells CAWMRTDLQETQYF. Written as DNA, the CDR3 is TGTGCCTGGATGAGGACAGACCTCCAAGAGACCCAGTACTTC.

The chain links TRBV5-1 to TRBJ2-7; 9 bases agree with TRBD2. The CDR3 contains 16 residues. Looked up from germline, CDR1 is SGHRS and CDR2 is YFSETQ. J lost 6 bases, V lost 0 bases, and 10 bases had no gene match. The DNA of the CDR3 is TGCGCCAGCAGCTTGGGCGGGGGGGCCGACAGTAGCGAGCAGTACTTC. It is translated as CASSLGGGADSSEQYF.

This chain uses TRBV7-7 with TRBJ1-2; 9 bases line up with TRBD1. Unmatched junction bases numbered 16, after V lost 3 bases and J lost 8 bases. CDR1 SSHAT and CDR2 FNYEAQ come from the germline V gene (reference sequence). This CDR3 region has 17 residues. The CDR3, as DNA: TGTGCCAGCAGCTTCCCGGGACAGGGTCGCACCCGTAGGGGCTACACCTTC. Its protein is CASSFPGQGRTRRGYTF.

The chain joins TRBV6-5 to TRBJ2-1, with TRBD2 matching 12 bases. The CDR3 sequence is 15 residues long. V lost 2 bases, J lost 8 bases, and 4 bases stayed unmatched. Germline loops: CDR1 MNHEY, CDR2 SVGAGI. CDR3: CASSYTSGRRDEQFF. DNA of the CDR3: TGTGCCAGCAGTTACACTAGCGGGAGGAGGGATGAGCAGTTCTTC.

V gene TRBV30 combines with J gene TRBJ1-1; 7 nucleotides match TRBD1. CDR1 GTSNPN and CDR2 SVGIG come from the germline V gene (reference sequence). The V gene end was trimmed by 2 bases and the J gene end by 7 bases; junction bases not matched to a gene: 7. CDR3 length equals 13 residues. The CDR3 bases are TGTGCCTGGAGTTTTACAGGGGAAGGTGAAGCTTTCTTT. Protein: CAWSFTGEGEAFF.

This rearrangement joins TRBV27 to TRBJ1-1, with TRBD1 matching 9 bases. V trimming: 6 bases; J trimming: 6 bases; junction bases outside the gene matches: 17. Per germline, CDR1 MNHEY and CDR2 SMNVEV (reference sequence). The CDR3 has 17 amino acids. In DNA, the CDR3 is TGTGCCAGCAGAAAATCGGGACAGGGTGTATTTTTTGCTGAAGCTTTCTTT. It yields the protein CASRKSGQGVFFAEAFF.

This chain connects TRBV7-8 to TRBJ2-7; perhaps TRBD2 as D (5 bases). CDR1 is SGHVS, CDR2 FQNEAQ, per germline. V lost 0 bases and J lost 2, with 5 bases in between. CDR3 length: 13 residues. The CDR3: CASSLAEAYEQYF. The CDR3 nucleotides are TGTGCCAGCAGCTTAGCGGAGGCCTACGAGCAGTACTTC.

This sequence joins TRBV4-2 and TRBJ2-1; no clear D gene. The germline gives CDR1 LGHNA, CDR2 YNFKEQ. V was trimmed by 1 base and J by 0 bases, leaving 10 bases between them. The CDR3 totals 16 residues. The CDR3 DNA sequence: TGTGCCAGCAGCCAAGTTCCGGTAAGCTCCTACAATGAGCAGTTCTTC. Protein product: CASSQVPVSSYNEQFF.

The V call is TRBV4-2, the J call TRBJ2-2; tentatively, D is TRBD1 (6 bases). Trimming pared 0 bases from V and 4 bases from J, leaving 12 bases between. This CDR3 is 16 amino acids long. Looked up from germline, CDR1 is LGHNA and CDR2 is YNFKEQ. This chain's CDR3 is CASSQEVLDSTGELFF. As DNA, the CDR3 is TGTGCCAGCAGCCAAGAAGTGCTGGACAGCACCGGGGAGCTGTTTTTT.

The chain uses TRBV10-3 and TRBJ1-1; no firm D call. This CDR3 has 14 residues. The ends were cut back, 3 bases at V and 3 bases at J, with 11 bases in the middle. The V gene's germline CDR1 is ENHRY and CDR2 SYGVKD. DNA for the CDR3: TGTGCCATCAGTGAAGGTTACAGCCACACTGAAGCTTTCTTT. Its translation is CAISEGYSHTEAFF.

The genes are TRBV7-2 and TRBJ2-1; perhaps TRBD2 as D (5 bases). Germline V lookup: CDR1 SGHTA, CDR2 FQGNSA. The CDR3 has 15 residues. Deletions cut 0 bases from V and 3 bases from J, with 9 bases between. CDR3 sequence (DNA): TGTGCCAGCAGCTTAGCGGTGGGAGACTACAATGAGCAGTTCTTC. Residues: CASSLAVGDYNEQFF.

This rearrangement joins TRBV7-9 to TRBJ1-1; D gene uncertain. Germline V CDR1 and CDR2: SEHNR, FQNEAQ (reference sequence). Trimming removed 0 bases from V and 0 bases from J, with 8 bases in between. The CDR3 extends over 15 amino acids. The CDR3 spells CASSLAGLMNTEAFF. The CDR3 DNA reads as TGTGCCAGCAGCTTAGCTGGCCTTATGAACACTGAAGCTTTCTTT.

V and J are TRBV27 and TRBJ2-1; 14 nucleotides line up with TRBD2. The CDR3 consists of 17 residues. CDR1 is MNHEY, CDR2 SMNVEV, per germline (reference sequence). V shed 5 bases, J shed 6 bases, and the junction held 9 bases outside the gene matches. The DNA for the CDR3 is TGTGCCAGCAGTCCCCGACTAGCGGGAGGGCCAATCAATGAGCAGTTCTTC. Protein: CASSPRLAGGPINEQFF.

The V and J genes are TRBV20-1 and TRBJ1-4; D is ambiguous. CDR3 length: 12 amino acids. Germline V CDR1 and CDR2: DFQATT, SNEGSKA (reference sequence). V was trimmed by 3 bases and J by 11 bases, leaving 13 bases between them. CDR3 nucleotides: TGCAGTGCTAGTCGGGTGTCCGGGAAACTGTTTTTT. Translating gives CSASRVSGKLFF.

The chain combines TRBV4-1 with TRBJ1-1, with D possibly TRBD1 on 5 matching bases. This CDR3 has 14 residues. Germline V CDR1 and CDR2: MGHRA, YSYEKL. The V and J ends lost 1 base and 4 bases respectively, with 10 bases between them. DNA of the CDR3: TGCGCCAGCAGCCAAGTCCGGGGGAGCACTGAAGCTTTCTTT. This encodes CASSQVRGSTEAFF.

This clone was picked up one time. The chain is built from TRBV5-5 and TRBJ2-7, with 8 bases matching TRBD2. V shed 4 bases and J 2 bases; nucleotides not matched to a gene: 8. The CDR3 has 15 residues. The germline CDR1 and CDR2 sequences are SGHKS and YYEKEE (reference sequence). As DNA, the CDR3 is TGTGCCAGCAGCGCCTTTGGACTAGCTACCTACGAGCAGTACTTC. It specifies CASSAFGLATYEQYF.

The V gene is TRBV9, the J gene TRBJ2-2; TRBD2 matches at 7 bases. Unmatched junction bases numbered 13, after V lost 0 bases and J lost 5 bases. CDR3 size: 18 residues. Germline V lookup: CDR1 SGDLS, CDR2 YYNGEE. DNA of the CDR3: TGTGCCAGCAGCGTAGGGGGAGGGGCAGGCCTTAAGACCGGGGAGCTGTTTTTT. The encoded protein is CASSVGGGAGLKTGELFF.

CDR3 in amino acids: CASSFDGNSYEQYF. CDR3 nucleotide sequence: TGTGCCAGCAGCTTTGACGGGAACTCCTACGAGCAGTACTTC. This sequence joins TRBV5-6 and TRBJ2-7; maybe TRBD2 (5 bases). V lost 2 bases and J lost 0, with 9 bases in between. CDR3 length equals 14 residues. From germline, CDR1 is SGHDT and CDR2 YYEEEE. Full variable domain (remainder filled in from reference TRBV5-6 and TRBJ2-7): DAGVTQSPTHLIKTRGQQVTLRCSPKSGHDTVSWYQQALGQGPQFIFQYYEEEERQRGNFPDRFSGHQFPNYSSELNVNALLLGDSALYLCASSFDGNSYEQYFGPGTRLTVT.

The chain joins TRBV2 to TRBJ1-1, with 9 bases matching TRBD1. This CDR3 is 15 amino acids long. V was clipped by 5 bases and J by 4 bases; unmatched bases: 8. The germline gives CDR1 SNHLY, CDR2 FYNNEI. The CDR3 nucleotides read TGTGCCAGCAGTCGGACAGGGGAACGGGGCACTGAAGCTTTCTTT. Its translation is CASSRTGERGTEAFF.

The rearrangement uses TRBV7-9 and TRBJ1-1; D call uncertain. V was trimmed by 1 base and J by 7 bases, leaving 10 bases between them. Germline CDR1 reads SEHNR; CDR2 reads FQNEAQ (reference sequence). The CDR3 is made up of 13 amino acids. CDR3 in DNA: TGTGCCAGCAGCTTAGTGAGTCGGGATGAAGCTTTCTTT. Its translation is CASSLVSRDEAFF. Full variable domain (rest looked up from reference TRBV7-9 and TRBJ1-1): DTGVSQNPRHKITKRGQNVTFRCDPISEHNRLYWYRQTLGQGPEFLTYFQNEAQLEKSRLLSDRFSAERPKGSFSTLEIQRTEQGDSAMYLCASSLVSRDEAFFGQGTRLTVV.

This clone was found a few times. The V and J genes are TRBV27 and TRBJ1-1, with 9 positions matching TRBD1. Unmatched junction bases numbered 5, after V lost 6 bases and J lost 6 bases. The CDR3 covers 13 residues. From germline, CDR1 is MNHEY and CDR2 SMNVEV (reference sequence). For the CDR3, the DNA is TGTGCCAGCAGAATGGACAGGGGCTCTGAAGCTTTCTTT. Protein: CASRMDRGSEAFF.

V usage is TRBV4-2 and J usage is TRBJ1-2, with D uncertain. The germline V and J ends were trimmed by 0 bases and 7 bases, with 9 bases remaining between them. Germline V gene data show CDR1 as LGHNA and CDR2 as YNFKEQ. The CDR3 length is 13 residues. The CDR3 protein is CASSQEFEVGYTF. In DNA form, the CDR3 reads TGTGCCAGCAGCCAAGAGTTCGAGGTTGGCTACACCTTC.

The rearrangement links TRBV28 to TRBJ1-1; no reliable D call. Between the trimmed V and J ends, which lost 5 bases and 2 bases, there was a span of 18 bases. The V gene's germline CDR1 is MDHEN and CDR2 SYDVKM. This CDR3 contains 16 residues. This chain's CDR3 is CASSTPRVGRNTEAFF. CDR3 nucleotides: TGTGCCAGCAGTACACCCCGGGTTGGCAGAAACACTGAAGCTTTCTTT.

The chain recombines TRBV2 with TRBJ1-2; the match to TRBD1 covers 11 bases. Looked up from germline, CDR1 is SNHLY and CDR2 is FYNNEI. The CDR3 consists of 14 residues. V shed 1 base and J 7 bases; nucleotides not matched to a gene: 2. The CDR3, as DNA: TGTGCCAGCAGTGAAGAGGGACAGGGGGTTGGCTACACCTTC. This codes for CASSEEGQGVGYTF.